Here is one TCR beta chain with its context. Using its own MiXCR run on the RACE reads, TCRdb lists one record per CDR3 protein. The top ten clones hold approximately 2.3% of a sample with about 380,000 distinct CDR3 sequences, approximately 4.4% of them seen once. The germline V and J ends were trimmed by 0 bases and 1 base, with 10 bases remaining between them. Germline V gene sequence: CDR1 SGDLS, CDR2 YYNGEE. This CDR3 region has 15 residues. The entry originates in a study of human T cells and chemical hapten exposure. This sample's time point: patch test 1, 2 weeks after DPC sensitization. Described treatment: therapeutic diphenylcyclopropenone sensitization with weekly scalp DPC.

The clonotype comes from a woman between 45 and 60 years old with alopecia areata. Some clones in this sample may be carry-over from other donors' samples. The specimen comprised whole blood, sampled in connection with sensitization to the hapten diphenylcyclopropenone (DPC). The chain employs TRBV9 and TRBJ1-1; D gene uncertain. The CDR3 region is CASSVDSVPNTEAFF. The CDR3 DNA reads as TGTGCCAGCAGCGTAGATTCAGTCCCGAACACTGAAGCTTTCTTT.